These T cell receptor beta chains were read from a single sample in a study of T cells after yellow fever vaccination. Each CDR3 protein gets one entry after TCRdb re-called the 5' RACE reads with MiXCR. Counted here are 120,000 or so distinct CDR3 sequences, about 16% occurring once; the ten biggest clones make up roughly 41%. Sequencing was performed on CD8+ T cells sorted from PBMCs, taken 5 days after the yellow fever booster vaccination. The origin of the receptors is a young man who received the YFV17D yellow fever vaccine. The CDR3 runs from the conserved cysteine through the conserved F or W. D genes are given only for firm matches. Clone size is shown for a subset of rows, as once, few, many or a class of expanded clone.

v_call: TRBV4-1; d_call: .; j_call: TRBJ2-1; clone_size: few; cdr3_aa: CASSQDRPGRENNEQFF; cdr3_nt: TGCGCCAGCAGCCAAGATCGGCCAGGTAGGGAGAACAATGAGCAGTTCTTC
v_call: TRBV7-8; d_call: .; j_call: TRBJ2-1; clone_size: few; cdr3_aa: CASSLGQGRVNEQFF; cdr3_nt: TGTGCCAGCAGCTTAGGTCAGGGCAGGGTCAATGAGCAGTTCTTC
v_call: TRBV6-6; d_call: TRBD1; j_call: TRBJ1-2; clone_size: .; cdr3_aa: CASSYTGGGYGYTF; cdr3_nt: TGTGCCAGCAGTTACACAGGGGGCGGGTATGGCTACACCTTC
v_call: TRBV13; d_call: TRBD1; j_call: TRBJ2-6; clone_size: .; cdr3_aa: CASSQTRDRGGSGANVLTF; cdr3_nt: TGTGCCAGCAGCCAAACCCGGGACAGGGGTGGCTCTGGGGCCAACGTCCTGACTTTC
v_call: TRBV7-6; d_call: TRBD1; j_call: TRBJ2-7; clone_size: .; cdr3_aa: CASSSSDRGDEQYF; cdr3_nt: TGTGCCAGCAGCTCTTCGGACAGGGGTGACGAGCAGTACTTC
v_call: TRBV7-2; d_call: .; j_call: TRBJ1-1; clone_size: .; cdr3_aa: CASSLYLDLYTEAFF; cdr3_nt: TGTGCCAGCAGCCTCTACTTGGACCTGTACACTGAAGCTTTCTTT
v_call: TRBV6-5; d_call: TRBD1; j_call: TRBJ1-2; clone_size: .; cdr3_aa: CASSPTGGAGYTF; cdr3_nt: TGTGCCAGCAGTCCTACAGGGGGTGCGGGCTACACCTTC
v_call: TRBV28; d_call: .; j_call: TRBJ2-2; clone_size: few; cdr3_aa: CASRDRGGTGELFF; cdr3_nt: TGTGCCAGCAGGGATAGGGGGGGCACCGGGGAGCTGTTTTTT
v_call: TRBV7-9; d_call: .; j_call: TRBJ2-2; clone_size: .; cdr3_aa: CASSGTATGELFF; cdr3_nt: TGTGCCAGCAGCGGGACCGCCACCGGGGAGCTGTTTTTT
v_call: TRBV6-1; d_call: .; j_call: TRBJ1-2; clone_size: few; cdr3_aa: CASSESRSYGYTF; cdr3_nt: TGTGCCAGCAGTGAAAGCCGGAGCTATGGCTACACCTTC
v_call: TRBV14; d_call: TRBD2; j_call: TRBJ2-5; clone_size: once; cdr3_aa: CASSPPGTSGETQYF; cdr3_nt: TGTGCCAGCAGCCCTCCCGGGACTAGCGGTGAGACCCAGTACTTC
v_call: TRBV7-9; d_call: TRBD1; j_call: TRBJ1-4; clone_size: few; cdr3_aa: CASSSTGTGIVKKLFF; cdr3_nt: TGTGCCAGCAGCTCAACCGGGACAGGGATAGTAAAGAAACTGTTTTTT
v_call: TRBV7-6; d_call: TRBD2; j_call: TRBJ2-5; clone_size: .; cdr3_aa: CASSLVPLTSGGGETQYF; cdr3_nt: TGTGCCAGCAGCTTAGTCCCTCTGACTAGCGGGGGTGGGGAGACCCAGTACTTC
v_call: TRBV4-3; d_call: TRBD1; j_call: TRBJ1-5; clone_size: few; cdr3_aa: CASSHSWTGGNQPQHF; cdr3_nt: TGCGCCAGCAGCCATTCCTGGACAGGGGGCAATCAGCCCCAGCATTTT
v_call: TRBV7-9; d_call: TRBD1; j_call: TRBJ2-7; clone_size: .; cdr3_aa: CASSDSTGEIGYF; cdr3_nt: TGTGCCAGCAGCGACTCGACAGGGGAAATCGGATACTTC
v_call: TRBV6-1; d_call: .; j_call: TRBJ1-2; clone_size: .; cdr3_aa: CASSELTGTARYYGYTF; cdr3_nt: TGTGCCAGCAGTGAACTAACTGGGACCGCCAGATACTATGGCTACACCTTC
v_call: TRBV6-5; d_call: TRBD1; j_call: TRBJ2-1; clone_size: few; cdr3_aa: CASSSRRGPEQFF; cdr3_nt: TGTGCCAGCAGTTCCCGCAGGGGGCCTGAGCAGTTCTTC
v_call: TRBV6-5; d_call: .; j_call: TRBJ2-3; clone_size: few; cdr3_aa: CASSPGTSTDTQYF; cdr3_nt: TGTGCCAGCAGCCCCGGGACTAGCACAGATACGCAGTATTTT
v_call: TRBV10-3; d_call: TRBD1; j_call: TRBJ1-5; clone_size: .; cdr3_aa: CAISEGRQGDQPQHF; cdr3_nt: TGTGCCATCAGTGAGGGCAGGCAGGGGGATCAGCCCCAGCATTTT
v_call: TRBV4-1; d_call: .; j_call: TRBJ2-5; clone_size: many; cdr3_aa: CASSQEGAANQETQYF; cdr3_nt: TGCGCCAGCAGCCAAGAAGGGGCAGCGAACCAAGAGACCCAGTACTTC
v_call: TRBV6-5; d_call: .; j_call: TRBJ2-1; clone_size: .; cdr3_aa: CASSFGHSTYNEQFF; cdr3_nt: TGTGCCAGCAGTTTCGGACACAGTACCTACAATGAGCAGTTCTTC
v_call: TRBV6-6; d_call: .; j_call: TRBJ2-7; clone_size: few; cdr3_aa: CASSYSDGGDEQYF; cdr3_nt: TGTGCCAGCAGTTACTCGGACGGAGGCGACGAGCAGTACTTC
v_call: TRBV19; d_call: .; j_call: TRBJ2-2; clone_size: .; cdr3_aa: CASSIAGGRPGELFF; cdr3_nt: TGTGCCAGTAGTATAGCTGGCGGGCGCCCGGGGGAGCTGTTTTTT
v_call: TRBV29-1; d_call: TRBD1; j_call: TRBJ2-7; clone_size: many; cdr3_aa: CSVVTGAATYEQYF; cdr3_nt: TGCAGCGTTGTGACAGGGGCGGCGACCTACGAGCAGTACTTC
v_call: TRBV6-1; d_call: .; j_call: TRBJ2-7; clone_size: few; cdr3_aa: CASSAGDPGYEQYF; cdr3_nt: TGTGCCAGCAGCGCAGGGGATCCCGGCTACGAGCAGTACTTC
v_call: TRBV12-3/TRBV12-4; d_call: TRBD2; j_call: TRBJ2-2; clone_size: few; cdr3_aa: CASSLNGLAENTGELFF; cdr3_nt: TGTGCCAGCAGTCTAAACGGACTAGCGGAGAACACCGGGGAGCTGTTTTTT
v_call: TRBV12-5; d_call: .; j_call: TRBJ1-3; clone_size: .; cdr3_aa: CASGSVGGHGNTIYF; cdr3_nt: TGTGCTAGTGGTTCGGTAGGTGGCCATGGAAACACCATATATTTT
v_call: TRBV27; d_call: .; j_call: TRBJ2-5; clone_size: .; cdr3_aa: CASSSRPTKYQETQYF; cdr3_nt: TGTGCCAGCAGTTCCCGACCGACGAAGTACCAAGAGACCCAGTACTTC
v_call: TRBV7-9; d_call: .; j_call: TRBJ2-1; clone_size: few; cdr3_aa: CASSMPGNPYNEQFF; cdr3_nt: TGTGCCAGCAGCATGCCAGGGAACCCTTACAATGAGCAGTTCTTC
v_call: TRBV21-1; d_call: .; j_call: TRBJ2-4; clone_size: few; cdr3_aa: CASSKGGGGFAKNIQYF; cdr3_nt: TGTGCCAGCAGCAAGGGCGGCGGGGGGTTTGCCAAAAACATTCAGTACTTC
v_call: TRBV7-2; d_call: .; j_call: TRBJ1-1; clone_size: .; cdr3_aa: CASSLAAKSIGVAFF; cdr3_nt: TGTGCCAGCAGCTTAGCAGCAAAATCGATTGGAGTAGCTTTCTTT
v_call: TRBV29-1; d_call: .; j_call: TRBJ2-2; clone_size: few; cdr3_aa: CSVESVSSNTGELFF; cdr3_nt: TGCAGCGTTGAATCGGTGTCTAGCAACACCGGGGAGCTGTTTTTT
v_call: TRBV6-5; d_call: TRBD2; j_call: TRBJ2-5; clone_size: few; cdr3_aa: CASSTLAGGEETQYF; cdr3_nt: TGTGCCAGCAGTACCCTAGCGGGGGGGGAGGAGACCCAGTACTTC
v_call: TRBV6-6; d_call: TRBD2; j_call: TRBJ2-1; clone_size: few; cdr3_aa: CASSYTLAGVEDEQFF; cdr3_nt: TGTGCCAGCAGTTACACGCTAGCGGGGGTCGAAGATGAGCAGTTCTTC
v_call: TRBV4-1; d_call: .; j_call: TRBJ2-7; clone_size: few; cdr3_aa: CASSQGQVSSYEQYF; cdr3_nt: TGCGCCAGCAGCCAAGGTCAGGTTAGCTCCTACGAGCAGTACTTC
v_call: TRBV4-1; d_call: TRBD1; j_call: TRBJ2-1; clone_size: .; cdr3_aa: CASSRGQFEGNEQFF; cdr3_nt: TGCGCCAGCAGCCGGGGACAGTTTGAGGGCAATGAGCAGTTCTTC
v_call: TRBV15; d_call: TRBD1; j_call: TRBJ2-1; clone_size: few; cdr3_aa: CAIRGQGVNEQFF; cdr3_nt: TGTGCCATCCGGGGACAGGGAGTCAATGAGCAGTTCTTC
v_call: TRBV6-5; d_call: .; j_call: TRBJ2-3; clone_size: .; cdr3_aa: CASMAGAADTQYF; cdr3_nt: TGTGCCAGCATGGCGGGGGCCGCAGATACGCAGTATTTT
v_call: TRBV7-9; d_call: .; j_call: TRBJ1-1; clone_size: .; cdr3_aa: CASSSGILGEAFF; cdr3_nt: TGTGCCAGCAGCTCAGGGATTCTAGGTGAAGCTTTCTTT
v_call: TRBV4-3; d_call: .; j_call: TRBJ2-2; clone_size: .; cdr3_aa: CASSQDREELFF; cdr3_nt: TGCGCCAGCAGCCAAGACCGGGAGGAGCTGTTTTTT
v_call: TRBV7-9; d_call: .; j_call: TRBJ2-5; clone_size: few; cdr3_aa: CASSLDGQGTQYF; cdr3_nt: TGTGCCAGCAGCTTAGACGGGCAAGGGACCCAGTACTTC
v_call: TRBV6-5; d_call: .; j_call: TRBJ2-1; clone_size: .; cdr3_aa: CASSYSLPGEQFF; cdr3_nt: TGTGCCAGCAGTTACTCCCTACCTGGTGAGCAGTTCTTC
v_call: TRBV7-8; d_call: .; j_call: TRBJ1-1; clone_size: .; cdr3_aa: CASSLVRRTEAFF; cdr3_nt: TGTGCCAGCAGCTTAGTCCGGCGGACTGAAGCTTTCTTT
v_call: TRBV6-2/TRBV6-3; d_call: TRBD2; j_call: TRBJ2-5; clone_size: many; cdr3_aa: CASSYSIPVAGGRGEETQYF; cdr3_nt: TGTGCCAGCAGTTACTCGATCCCTGTAGCGGGGGGACGAGGGGAAGAGACCCAGTACTTC
v_call: TRBV7-7; d_call: .; j_call: TRBJ2-3; clone_size: .; cdr3_aa: CASSSGNTDTQYF; cdr3_nt: TGTGCCAGCAGCTCTGGGAACACAGATACGCAGTATTTT
v_call: TRBV19; d_call: .; j_call: TRBJ2-3; clone_size: few; cdr3_aa: CASDQGLGTDTQYF; cdr3_nt: TGTGCCAGTGACCAGGGCCTTGGGACAGATACGCAGTATTTT
v_call: TRBV9; d_call: .; j_call: TRBJ2-7; clone_size: few; cdr3_aa: CASSVEGLSEQYF; cdr3_nt: TGTGCCAGCAGCGTAGAGGGGTTGAGCGAGCAGTACTTC
v_call: TRBV13; d_call: .; j_call: TRBJ1-6; clone_size: .; cdr3_aa: CASSLGEAGYSPLHF; cdr3_nt: TGTGCCAGCAGCTTAGGGGAGGCAGGGTACTCACCCCTCCACTTT
v_call: TRBV4-3; d_call: TRBD1; j_call: TRBJ2-1; clone_size: few; cdr3_aa: CASSQDLGQGASNEQFF; cdr3_nt: TGCGCCAGCAGCCAAGATCTAGGACAGGGGGCATCAAATGAGCAGTTCTTC
v_call: TRBV7-9; d_call: .; j_call: TRBJ1-5; clone_size: .; cdr3_aa: CASSEGVGGVSEPQHF; cdr3_nt: TGTGCCAGCAGCGAGGGGGTCGGGGGAGTAAGTGAGCCCCAGCATTTT
v_call: TRBV6-5; d_call: .; j_call: TRBJ2-5; clone_size: few; cdr3_aa: CASSRNGGIKETQYF; cdr3_nt: TGTGCCAGCAGCCGTAACGGGGGAATAAAAGAGACCCAGTACTTC